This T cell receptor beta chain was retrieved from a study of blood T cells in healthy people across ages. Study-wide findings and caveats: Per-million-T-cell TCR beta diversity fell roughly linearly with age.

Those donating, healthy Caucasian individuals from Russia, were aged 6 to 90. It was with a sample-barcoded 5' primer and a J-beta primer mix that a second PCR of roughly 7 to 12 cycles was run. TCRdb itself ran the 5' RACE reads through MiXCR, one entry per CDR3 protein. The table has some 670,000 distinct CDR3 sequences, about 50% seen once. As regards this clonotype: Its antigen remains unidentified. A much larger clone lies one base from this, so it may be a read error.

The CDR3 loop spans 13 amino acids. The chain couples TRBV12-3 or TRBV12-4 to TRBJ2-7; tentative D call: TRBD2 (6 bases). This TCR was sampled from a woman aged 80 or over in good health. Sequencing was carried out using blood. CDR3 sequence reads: CASSGGWAYGQYF. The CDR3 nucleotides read TGTGCCAGCAGTGGGGGGTGGGCCTACGGGCAGTACTTC.